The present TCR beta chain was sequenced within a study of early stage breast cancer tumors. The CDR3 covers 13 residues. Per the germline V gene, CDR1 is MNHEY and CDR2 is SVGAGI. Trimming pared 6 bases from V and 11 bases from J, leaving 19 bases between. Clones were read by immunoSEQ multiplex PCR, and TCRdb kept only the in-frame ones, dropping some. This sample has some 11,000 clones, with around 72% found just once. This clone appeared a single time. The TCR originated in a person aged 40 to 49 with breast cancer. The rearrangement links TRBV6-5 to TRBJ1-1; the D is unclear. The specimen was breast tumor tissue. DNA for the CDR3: TGTGCCAGCAGCCGACTCTCTTCGAAGGTCGCTTTCTTT. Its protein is CASSRLSSKVAFF.